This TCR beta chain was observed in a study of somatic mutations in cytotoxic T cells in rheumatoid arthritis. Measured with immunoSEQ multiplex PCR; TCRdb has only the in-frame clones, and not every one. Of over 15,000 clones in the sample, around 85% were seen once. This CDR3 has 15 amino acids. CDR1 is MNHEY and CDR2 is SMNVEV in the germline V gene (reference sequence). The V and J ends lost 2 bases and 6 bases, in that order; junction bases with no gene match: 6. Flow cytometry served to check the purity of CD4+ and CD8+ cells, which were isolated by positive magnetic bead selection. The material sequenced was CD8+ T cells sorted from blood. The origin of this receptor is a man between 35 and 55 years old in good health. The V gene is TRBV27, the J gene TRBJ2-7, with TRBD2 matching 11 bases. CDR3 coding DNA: TGTGCCAGCAGTTTAGTAGCGGGAGGGCCCATCGAGCAGTACTTC. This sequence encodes CASSLVAGGPIEQYF.